These T cell receptor beta chains were read from a single sample in a study of T cell repertoires in cytomegalovirus infection. TCRdb re-derived calls from the reads in MiXCR, one entry per CDR3 protein. Of 150,000 or so distinct CDR3 sequences in the sample, over 15% were seen once. Sequenced sample: CD8+ T cells from PBMCs. The receptor source for this set is a human donor in good health (CMV status not recorded). Some clones in this sample may be carry-over from other donors' samples. The CDR3 runs from the conserved cysteine through the conserved F or W. Fields, in order: V gene, clone size, D gene, J gene, CDR3 protein, CDR3 DNA. A D gene is named only where the DNA matches it firmly. Size tells how often a clone was seen (once, few, many) or the class of an expanded clone, and some rows leave it out.

TRBV7-2	many	TRBD1	TRBJ2-3	CASSLGQRSTDTQYF	TGTGCCAGCAGCTTGGGACAGCGGAGCACAGATACGCAGTATTTT
TRBV7-9	.	TRBD2	TRBJ2-7	CASSASRAGAVEQYF	TGTGCCAGCAGCGCTTCTCGAGCGGGAGCGGTCGAGCAGTACTTC
TRBV7-9	.	.	TRBJ2-1	CASSPRHNEQFF	TGTGCCAGCAGCCCGCGGCACAATGAGCAGTTCTTC
TRBV6-1	.	.	TRBJ2-1	CASSLTGPNYNEQFF	TGTGCCAGCAGTCTTACAGGGCCCAACTACAATGAGCAGTTCTTC
TRBV6-2/TRBV6-3	.	.	TRBJ2-5	CASSYVDSLGTQYF	TGTGCCAGCAGTTACGTCGACTCCTTAGGGACCCAGTACTTC
TRBV7-9	.	.	TRBJ2-7	CASSRTSGQWVYEQYF	TGTGCCAGCAGCCGGACCAGCGGACAGTGGGTCTACGAGCAGTACTTC
TRBV4-1	.	.	TRBJ1-1	CASSQGVGVETEAFF	TGCGCCAGCAGCCAAGGGGTCGGCGTGGAGACTGAAGCTTTCTTT
TRBV11-1	.	.	TRBJ2-7	CASGGTEQYF	TGTGCCAGCGGGGGGACCGAGCAGTACTTC
TRBV4-2	few	.	TRBJ2-3	CASSQTQDYGDTQYF	TGTGCCAGCAGCCAGACCCAAGATTACGGAGATACGCAGTATTTT
TRBV11-2	few	TRBD2	TRBJ2-3	CASSSSGFSTDTQYF	TGTGCCAGCAGCTCTAGCGGGTTTAGCACAGATACGCAGTATTTT
TRBV4-3	.	TRBD1	TRBJ1-2	CASSQDKRDSFGYTF	TGCGCCAGCAGCCAAGATAAGAGGGACAGCTTCGGCTACACCTTC
TRBV11-2	.	.	TRBJ2-7	CASSPQAGLAYEQYF	TGTGCCAGCAGCCCCCAAGCGGGTCTGGCCTACGAGCAGTACTTC
TRBV7-2	few	.	TRBJ2-3	CASSLRNPRSTDTQYF	TGTGCCAGCAGCTTAAGGAACCCCCGTAGCACAGATACGCAGTATTTT
TRBV6-2/TRBV6-3	once	.	TRBJ2-3	CASSFWTSQGESLDTQYF	TGTGCCAGCAGTTTCTGGACCTCGCAGGGCGAGTCTTTAGATACGCAGTATTTT
TRBV28	.	.	TRBJ2-1	CASMGLGYNEQFF	TGTGCCAGTATGGGTCTCGGATACAATGAGCAGTTCTTC
TRBV29-1	few	.	TRBJ2-2	CSGGARTGELFF	TGCAGCGGGGGCGCCCGAACCGGGGAGCTGTTTTTT
TRBV4-3	.	.	TRBJ2-7	CASSQGLVGTYEQYF	TGCGCCAGCAGCCAAGGCCTGGTCGGGACCTACGAGCAGTACTTC
TRBV7-9	.	.	TRBJ2-7	CASSSTGREKSEQYF	TGTGCCAGCAGCTCCACAGGGCGGGAGAAGAGCGAGCAGTACTTC
TRBV4-1	.	.	TRBJ2-1	CASTGLGYNEQFF	TGCGCCAGCACGGGGCTAGGGTACAATGAGCAGTTCTTC
TRBV7-9	once	.	TRBJ2-7	CASSGGEAEQYF	TGTGCCAGCAGTGGAGGAGAAGCCGAGCAGTACTTC
TRBV11-2	.	.	TRBJ1-4	CASSLARGQNEKLLF	TGTGCCAGCAGCTTAGCACGAGGGCAGAATGAAAAACTGCTTTTT
TRBV6-2/TRBV6-3	.	.	TRBJ2-1	CASSLQEGGDEQFF	TGTGCCAGCAGTCTCCAAGAGGGGGGGGATGAGCAGTTCTTC